This note documents a single TCR beta chain sequence. No antigen is known for it. Primers included in the PCR were 60 Vbeta and 13 Jbeta primers. The repertoire was sequenced with immunoSEQ multiplex PCR; TCRdb's copy has only in-frame clones and lacks some. The data contain 150,000 or so clones, more than 65% of them singletons. Whereas donors were nominally healthy upon sampling, unrecorded immune exposures were probable. The sample belongs to a study of cytomegalovirus exposure and HLA in healthy donors. Study findings and constraints: According to an earlier analysis, most TCR beta V segments yielded productive rearrangements about 87% or about 30% of the time. Among immune exposure information, only CMV serostatus was available.

Trimming shortened V by 3 bases and J by 3 bases, and 12 bases separated the two germline ends. This CDR3 spans 15 amino acids. CDR1 and CDR2 (germline): SGHRS, YFSETQ. The TCR comes from a man aged 45-60 years in good health and CMV-seropositive. Material: PBMCs. The chain links TRBV5-1 to TRBJ1-4; D is possibly TRBD1 (5 bases). The DNA for the CDR3 is TGCGCCAGCAGCTCGCAGGGTGACCCTAATGAAAAACTGTTTTTT. Residues: CASSSQGDPNEKLFF.